The clone carrying this T cell receptor beta chain was counted only a few times. Authors' data handling: Counts of nucleated cells, estimated from reference gene primer amplification, were obtained. Clones were sequenced by immunoSEQ multiplex PCR, and TCRdb holds only the in-frame ones, with some missing. For V, J and clone size, that table is used; D and trimming come from the DNA. The sample records some 240,000 clones, approximately 85% being singletons. Per germline, CDR1 MNHNY and CDR2 SVGAGI (reference sequence). The CDR3 spans 14 residues. With 0 bases clipped from V and 6 bases from J, the junction kept 1 base outside the gene matches. This sample is drawn from a study of blood T cell repertoires in COVID-19.

This rearrangement joins TRBV6-6 to TRBJ1-1; TRBD1 aligns across 10 bases. Sequencing was performed on peripheral blood. This receptor was obtained from a woman in her 70s with COVID-19, enrolled during active disease. The CDR3 region has the DNA TGTGCCAGCAGTTACTCCGGACAGGGGGCTGAAGCTTTCTTT. This translates into CASSYSGQGAEAFF.